Listed below are T cell receptor beta chains from one sample, sequenced in a study of blood T cell repertoires in COVID-19. Some clones are missing from TCRdb's copy, which holds only in-frame ones; the method was immunoSEQ multiplex PCR. The repertoire holds roughly 250,000 clones, just over 90% seen once, with about 2.3% in the top ten. Sequencing was done on a sample of PBMCs or T cells enriched from blood (not recorded which). The receptors originated from a woman aged 40 to 50 with acute COVID-19. Both conserved end residues are part of each CDR3. A D gene is named only where the DNA matches it firmly. For some rows the clone size is stated as once, few or many, or as a class when expanded; others skip it.

>TRBJ2-4|TRBD1|TRBV5-5|NA
CASSHMGQGDIQYF
TGTGCCAGCAGCCACATGGGACAGGGGGACATTCAGTACTTC
>TRBJ1-1|NA|TRBV29-1|NA
CSAAGSGTEAFF
TGCAGCGCTGCAGGGTCGGGCACTGAAGCTTTCTTT
>TRBJ1-4|NA|TRBV5-6|NA
CASRERGRSEKLFF
TGTGCCAGCAGGGAGCGGGGGCGATCAGAAAAACTGTTTTTT
>TRBJ2-3|NA|TRBV18|NA
CASSPQGDTQYF
TGTGCCAGCTCACCACAGGGGGATACGCAGTATTTT
>TRBJ1-3|TRBD1|TRBV7-9|NA
CASSSRDRHSGNTIYF
TGTGCCAGCAGCTCCCGGGACAGGCACTCTGGAAACACCATATATTTT
>TRBJ2-1|TRBD2|TRBV7-9|NA
CASSLGASGKNEQFF
TGTGCCAGCAGCTTAGGGGCTAGCGGGAAAAATGAGCAGTTCTTC
>TRBJ1-2|TRBD1|TRBV7-3|NA
CASSSGQGSPYGYTF
TGTGCCAGCAGCTCCGGACAGGGATCCCCATATGGCTACACCTTC
>TRBJ2-3|TRBD1|TRBV29-1|NA
CSVEPLTGYTQYF
TGCAGCGTTGAACCGTTGACAGGGTATACGCAGTATTTT
>TRBJ2-2|NA|TRBV5-1|NA
CASSRQSLNTGELFF
TGCGCCAGCAGCCGACAGTCCTTGAACACCGGGGAGCTGTTTTTT
>TRBJ2-1|TRBD2|TRBV10-1|NA
CASSQLASTGNNEQFF
TGCGCCAGCAGCCAACTAGCGTCCACGGGGAACAATGAGCAGTTCTTC
>TRBJ1-1|NA|TRBV30|NA
CAWSFRGNTEAFF
TGTGCCTGGAGTTTTCGGGGGAACACTGAAGCTTTCTTT
>TRBJ2-2|TRBD2|TRBV5-1|NA
CASSLGDYSGELFF
TGCGCCAGCAGCTTGGGGGACTATTCCGGGGAGCTGTTTTTT
>TRBJ1-2|NA|TRBV5-1|NA
CASSLVYNYGYTF
TGCGCCAGCAGCTTGGTATATAACTATGGCTACACCTTC
>TRBJ2-2|TRBD2|TRBV6-2/TRBV6-3|NA
CASSRRAGGGTGELFF
TGTGCCAGCAGTCGAAGAGCGGGAGGCGGCACCGGGGAGCTGTTTTTT
>TRBJ2-2|TRBD1|TRBV15|NA
CATSDRGQTGELFF
TGTGCCACCAGCGACAGGGGTCAAACCGGGGAGCTGTTTTTT
>TRBJ1-1|TRBD1|TRBV18|NA
CASSLYGQGTEAFF
TGTGCCAGCTCACTTTACGGACAGGGCACTGAAGCTTTCTTT
>TRBJ1-5|NA|TRBV7-8|NA
CASSPRRGNQPQHF
TGTGCCAGCAGCCCCAGACGGGGAAATCAGCCCCAGCATTTT
>TRBJ1-2|NA|TRBV5-1|once
CASSFGAGYGYTF
TGCGCCAGCAGCTTTGGAGCTGGGTATGGCTACACCTTC
>TRBJ1-1|NA|TRBV29-1|NA
CSVEEDRDTEAFF
TGCAGCGTTGAAGAGGACAGAGACACTGAAGCTTTCTTT
>TRBJ2-2|NA|TRBV11-3|once
CATGWGANTGELFF
TGTGCCACCGGGTGGGGGGCGAACACCGGGGAGCTGTTTTTT
>TRBJ2-2|TRBD1|TRBV11-3|NA
CASSFDRAAGELFF
TGTGCCAGCAGCTTTGACAGGGCCGCCGGGGAGCTGTTTTTT
>TRBJ1-5|TRBD1|TRBV28|NA
CASSPGTVGNQPQHF
TGTGCCAGCAGTCCGGGGACAGTAGGCAATCAGCCCCAGCATTTT
>TRBJ2-7|NA|TRBV2|NA
CASSGDGEQYF
TGTGCCAGCTCGGGGGACGGCGAGCAGTACTTC
>TRBJ2-5|TRBD1|TRBV23-1|once
CASTTASGQGRQETQYF
TGCGCCAGCACCACCGCCAGCGGACAGGGGCGACAAGAGACCCAGTACTTC
>TRBJ2-7|NA|TRBV3-1/TRBV3-2|NA
CASSDTGREQYF
TGTGCCAGCAGCGATACAGGGCGCGAGCAGTACTTC
>TRBJ2-6|NA|TRBV5-1|NA
CASSPTGTGGANVLTF
TGCGCCAGCAGCCCTACAGGGACGGGGGGGGCCAACGTCCTGACTTTC
>TRBJ1-1|TRBD1|TRBV7-8|NA
CASSLRGTAQNTEAFF
TGTGCCAGCAGCTTAAGAGGGACAGCTCAGAACACTGAAGCTTTCTTT
>TRBJ2-2|NA|TRBV19|NA
CASRPTGNTGELFF
TGTGCCAGTAGGCCGACAGGGAACACCGGGGAGCTGTTTTTT
>TRBJ1-3|TRBD1|TRBV5-8|many
CASSQGVFSGNTIYF
TGTGCCAGTAGCCAGGGGGTGTTTTCTGGAAACACCATATATTTT
>TRBJ2-7|NA|TRBV27|NA
CASSRTELSYEQYF
TGTGCCAGCAGTCGGACAGAACTCTCCTACGAGCAGTACTTC
>TRBJ1-2|TRBD1|TRBV28|NA
CASSTGDNYGYTF
TGTGCCAGCAGCACAGGGGATAACTATGGCTACACCTTC
>TRBJ1-1|NA|TRBV23-1|NA
CASSQSSVRRQPGTEAFF
TGCGCCAGCAGTCAATCGAGCGTCCGTCGGCAGCCGGGCACTGAAGCTTTCTTT
>TRBJ2-7|TRBD1|TRBV7-2|NA
CASSPWTGEVGQYF
TGTGCCAGCAGCCCGTGGACAGGGGAGGTGGGGCAGTACTTC
>TRBJ1-5|NA|TRBV5-1|NA
CASSLVGGTNQPQHF
TGCGCCAGCAGCTTGGTGGGGGGGACAAATCAGCCCCAGCATTTT
>TRBJ1-5|NA|TRBV21-1|NA
CASSKVRDRGCPDQPQHF
TGTGCCAGCAGCAAAGTCCGGGACAGGGGTTGTCCTGATCAGCCCCAGCATTTT
>TRBJ1-4|NA|TRBV10-3|NA
CAISQGQGEKLFF
TGTGCCATCAGCCAGGGTCAAGGTGAAAAACTGTTTTTT
>TRBJ1-4|NA|TRBV27|NA
CASSRGQLATLFF
TGTGCCAGCAGTAGAGGACAGCTGGCAACGCTGTTTTTT
>TRBJ1-4|NA|TRBV5-3|NA
CARSLEGGGEKLFF
TGTGCCAGAAGCTTGGAGGGAGGCGGTGAAAAACTGTTTTTT
>TRBJ1-2|TRBD1|TRBV6-4|NA
CASSRDRDNYGYTF
TGTGCCAGCAGTAGGGACAGGGATAACTATGGCTACACCTTC
>TRBJ1-4|NA|TRBV3-1/TRBV3-2|NA
CASSPADRPTNEKLFF
TGTGCCAGCAGCCCCGCCGACAGGCCAACTAATGAAAAACTGTTTTTT
>TRBJ2-7|TRBD2|TRBV2|NA
CASKYGGGPTYEQYF
TGTGCCAGCAAATACGGCGGGGGGCCTACCTACGAGCAGTACTTC
>TRBJ1-1|TRBD1|TRBV19|NA
CASSPWTGGNTEAFF
TGTGCCAGTAGTCCGTGGACAGGAGGGAACACTGAAGCTTTCTTT
>TRBJ2-7|TRBD1|TRBV28|NA
CASSFSDRDLHEQYF
TGTGCCAGCAGTTTCTCGGACAGGGATCTCCACGAGCAGTACTTC
>TRBJ2-1|NA|TRBV3-1/TRBV3-2|NA
CASSITGTEQFF
TGTGCCAGCAGCATAACGGGGACAGAGCAGTTCTTC
>TRBJ1-1|NA|TRBV5-1|NA
CACRPGTEAFF
TGCGCCTGCCGACCGGGCACTGAAGCTTTCTTT
>TRBJ1-4|NA|TRBV21-1|NA
CASNRTGTNEKLFF
TGTGCCAGCAATCGGACAGGGACTAATGAAAAACTGTTTTTT
>TRBJ1-6|NA|TRBV19|NA
CASSTTGLKSPLHF
TGTGCCAGTAGTACCACAGGGTTAAAATCACCCCTCCACTTT
>TRBJ2-1|TRBD2|TRBV29-1|NA
CSGTRLAGQNEQFF
TGCAGCGGAACCCGACTAGCGGGACAGAATGAGCAGTTCTTC
>TRBJ2-3|NA|TRBV29-1|NA
CSVRQASTDTQYF
TGCAGCGTGCGACAGGCTAGCACAGATACGCAGTATTTT
>TRBJ1-2|NA|TRBV14|NA
CASSPGQSYGYTF
TGTGCCAGCAGCCCTGGACAGTCCTATGGCTACACCTTC